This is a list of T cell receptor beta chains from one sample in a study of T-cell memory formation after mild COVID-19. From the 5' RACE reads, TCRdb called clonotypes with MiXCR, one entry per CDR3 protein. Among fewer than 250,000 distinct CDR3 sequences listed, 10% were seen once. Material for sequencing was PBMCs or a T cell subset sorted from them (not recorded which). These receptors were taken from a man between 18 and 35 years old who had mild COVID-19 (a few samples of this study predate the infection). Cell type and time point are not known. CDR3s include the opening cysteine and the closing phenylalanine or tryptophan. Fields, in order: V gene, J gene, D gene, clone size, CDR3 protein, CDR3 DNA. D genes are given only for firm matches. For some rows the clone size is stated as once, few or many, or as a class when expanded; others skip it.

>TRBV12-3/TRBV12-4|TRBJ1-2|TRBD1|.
CASSLMQGAKGGYTF
TGTGCCAGCAGTTTAATGCAGGGGGCTAAAGGGGGCTACACCTTC
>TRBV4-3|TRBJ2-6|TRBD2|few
CASSQRLAGARYSGANVLTF
TGCGCCAGCAGCCAAAGACTAGCGGGGGCCCGGTACTCTGGGGCCAACGTCCTGACTTTC
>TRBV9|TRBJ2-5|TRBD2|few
CASSVAAGGTQETQYF
TGTGCCAGCAGCGTAGCGGCGGGGGGGACCCAAGAGACCCAGTACTTC
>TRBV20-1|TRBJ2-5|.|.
CSAHPGGLETQYF
TGCAGTGCTCACCCCGGGGGTCTTGAGACCCAGTACTTC
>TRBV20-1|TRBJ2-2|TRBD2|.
CSASLAGGPFTGELFF
TGCAGTGCTAGCCTAGCGGGGGGGCCTTTCACCGGGGAGCTGTTTTTT
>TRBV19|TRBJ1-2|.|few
CASSIGTRNYGYTF
TGTGCCAGTAGTATCGGGACGAGAAACTATGGCTACACCTTC
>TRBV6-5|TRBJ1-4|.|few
CASSQRPGATNEKLFF
TGTGCCAGCAGCCAGCGTCCCGGTGCAACTAATGAAAAACTGTTTTTT
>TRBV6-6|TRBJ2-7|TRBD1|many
CASSWTGAYEQYF
TGTGCCAGCAGTTGGACAGGGGCCTACGAGCAGTACTTC
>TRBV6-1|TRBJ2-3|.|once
CATSQEISGPTTDTQYF
TGTGCCACCAGCCAGGAAATCAGCGGGCCGACCACAGATACGCAGTATTTT
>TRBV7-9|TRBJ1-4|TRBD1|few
CASSSLGGLFEKLFF
TGTGCCAGCAGCTCACTAGGGGGCCTGTTCGAAAAACTGTTTTTT
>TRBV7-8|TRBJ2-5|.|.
CASSLMMETQYF
TGTGCCAGCAGCTTAATGATGGAGACCCAGTACTTC
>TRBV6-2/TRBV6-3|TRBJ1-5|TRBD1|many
CASSWTGLQPQHF
TGTGCCAGCAGTTGGACAGGGCTTCAGCCCCAGCATTTT
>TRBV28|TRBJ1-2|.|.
CASSSSSYGYTF
TGTGCCAGCAGTTCCTCTTCTTATGGCTACACCTTC
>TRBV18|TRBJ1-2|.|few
CASSPGGSRNYGYTF
TGTGCCAGCTCACCGGGGGGCTCGAGGAACTATGGCTACACCTTC
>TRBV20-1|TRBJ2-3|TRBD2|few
CSASPSSGGADTQYF
TGCAGTGCTAGCCCCTCTAGCGGGGGCGCAGATACGCAGTATTTT
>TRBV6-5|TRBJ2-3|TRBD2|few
CASSYSALAGGPTDTQYF
TGTGCCAGCAGTTACTCGGCACTAGCGGGGGGCCCCACAGATACGCAGTATTTT
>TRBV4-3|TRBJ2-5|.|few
CASSQSVSARTKAAQYF
TGCGCCAGCAGCCAGTCAGTTAGTGCCAGGACTAAAGCGGCCCAGTACTTC